The 3 T cell receptor beta chains given below trace back to one sample, sequenced in a study of T cell clonality in common variable immunodeficiency. Study results and limitations: Reportedly, TCR beta sequences from common variable immunodeficiency showed fewer deletions and N-nucleotide insertions.

TCRdb keeps only in-frame clones here, not all; method: immunoSEQ multiplex PCR. Listed for the sample are 15,000 to 25,000 clones, none seen a single time. No antigen has been assigned to these receptors. The sample comprised peripheral blood mononuclear cells. Receptors originate from a human donor with common variable immunodeficiency.

Many counts were recorded for this clone. The read terminates 3 residues before the CDR3 end, so the remaining end is supplied by the germline J gene. V and J are TRBV4-2 and TRBJ2-3; TRBD2 is a possible D gene (6 bases). V gave up 2 bases and J gave up 0 bases, with 15 bases separating them. The V gene's germline CDR1 is LGHNA and CDR2 YNFKEQ. The CDR3 has 17 amino acids. CDR3 sequence reads: CASSQSLPGTSTDTQYF. CDR3 DNA (partial): TGTGCCAGCAGCCAAAGCCTTCCGGGGACTAGCACAGATACG.

This clone appeared a few times. The CDR3 protein is CASSLDLSSTDTQYF. The sequenced part of the CDR3 DNA is TGTGCCAGCAGCTTAGATTTGTCTAGCACAGATACG. The chain is built from TRBV11-2 and TRBJ2-3, with D unresolved. The read gets to within 3 residues of the CDR3 end, and the germline J gene fills in the rest. Between the trimmed V and J ends, which lost 0 bases and 0 bases, there was a span of 7 bases. The CDR3 has 15 amino acids. Germline CDR1 and CDR2: SGHAT and FQNNGV.

This clone was detected ten times or more. The CDR3 end is not reached by the read, which stops 3 residues before it; the germline J gene fills it in. V gene TRBV7-2 combines with J gene TRBJ2-2; D remains unclear. The CDR3 spans 14 residues. Trimming removed 1 base at V and 5 bases at J, with 8 bases between. Per the germline V gene, CDR1 is SGHTA and CDR2 is FQGNSA. The sequenced part of the CDR3 DNA is TGTGCCAGCAGCTTAGATTCCACAACCGGGGAG. Translated, it gives CASSLDSTTGE. From start to end, the CDR3 is CASSLDSTTGELFF.